A selection of T cell receptor beta chains follows, all from one sample in a study of T cell repertoires in cytomegalovirus infection. TCRdb re-called the reads through MiXCR, storing one row per CDR3 protein. The profile covers about 220,000 distinct CDR3 sequences, with 35% to 40% appearing a single time and approximately 60% taken by the ten largest. No antigen has been assigned to these receptors. The sequencing used CD8+ T cells from cultured PBMCs, collected from culture after CMV antigen stimulation. The origin of the receptors is a human donor in good health (CMV status not recorded). Some clones in this sample may be carry-over from other donors' samples. CDR3s include the opening cysteine and the closing phenylalanine or tryptophan. The D gene is left open where the match is weak. Size is omitted from some rows. Given values are once, few, many or a class for expanded clones.

d_gene	v_gene	abundance	j_gene	CDR3nt	CDR3aa
.	TRBV7-9	few	TRBJ2-3	TGTGCCAGCAGCTCCCTTCCCCTTAGCACAGATACGCAGTATTTT	CASSSLPLSTDTQYF
TRBD2	TRBV28	.	TRBJ2-1	TGTGCCAGCACCACCGGACTAGCGGGAGACAATGAGCAGTTCTTC	CASTTGLAGDNEQFF
.	TRBV9	.	TRBJ2-2	TGTGCCAGCAGCGTAGATCTTGATTCTCTCACCGGGGAGCTGTTTTTT	CASSVDLDSLTGELFF
.	TRBV7-9	few	TRBJ2-1	TGTGCCAGCAGCTTTCAGCCCGGCTCCTACAATGAGCAGTTCTTC	CASSFQPGSYNEQFF
TRBD1	TRBV6-6	.	TRBJ2-6	TGTGCCAGCAGTGGACAGGGTCCCGACTCTGGGGCCAACGTCCTGACTTTC	CASSGQGPDSGANVLTF
.	TRBV20-1	.	TRBJ1-3	TGCAGTGCTAGAGTTGGAGGGACCTCTGGAAACACCATATATTTT	CSARVGGTSGNTIYF
TRBD2	TRBV27	few	TRBJ2-1	TGTGCCAGCAGTTTGGCCACGGGACTAGCGCACGATGAGCAGTTCTTC	CASSLATGLAHDEQFF
.	TRBV24-1	many	TRBJ1-2	TGTGCCACCAGTGGCAGGGACGGCGGCTACACCTTC	CATSGRDGGYTF
.	TRBV7-1	few	TRBJ2-5	TGTGCCAGCTCCCCCCGGGGCCAAGAGACCCAGTACTTC	CASSPRGQETQYF
.	TRBV6-5	.	TRBJ2-2	TGTGCCAGCAGTTACCTTTTCAGGGAAGCGAACACCGGGGAGCTGTTTTTT	CASSYLFREANTGELFF
TRBD1	TRBV6-1	.	TRBJ1-4	TGTGCCAGCAGGACCGGGACAGGGACCGCAACTAATGAAAAACTGTTTTTT	CASRTGTGTATNEKLFF
.	TRBV7-3	.	TRBJ1-6	TGTGCCAGCAGCCCTGGAGGGCAGGGAGCTTCACCCCTCCACTTT	CASSPGGQGASPLHF
.	TRBV10-3	few	TRBJ2-7	TGTGCCATCAGTGAGTCAAGTCGGATCTACGAGCAGTACTTC	CAISESSRIYEQYF
TRBD1	TRBV7-3	once	TRBJ2-2	TGTGCCAGCAGCTTACCGACCAGGGGGCGAGACACCGGGGAGCTGTTTTTT	CASSLPTRGRDTGELFF
TRBD2	TRBV27	.	TRBJ2-1	TGTGCCAGCAGTCCAGCCGCGGGAGAAGCCTACAATGAGCAGTTCTTC	CASSPAAGEAYNEQFF
.	TRBV9	.	TRBJ1-6	TGTGCCAGCAGCGTAGCCGGAAACTATAATTCACCCCTCCACTTT	CASSVAGNYNSPLHF
TRBD1	TRBV7-2	few	TRBJ2-1	TGTGCCAGCAGCTTAGCGACAGGGGGCAATGAGCAGTTCTTC	CASSLATGGNEQFF
TRBD2	TRBV11-2	.	TRBJ2-1	TGTGCCAGCAGCCCAAGCGGGAGCTCCTACAAGGAGCAGTTCTTC	CASSPSGSSYKEQFF
TRBD2	TRBV4-2	.	TRBJ2-7	TGTGCCAGCAGCCAAGAACCCCTCGGGACTACCCTCTACGAGCAGTACTTC	CASSQEPLGTTLYEQYF
.	TRBV18	.	TRBJ1-2	TGTGCCAGCTCACCAGGGAAAGAACGAGGCTACACCTTC	CASSPGKERGYTF
.	TRBV14	.	TRBJ2-7	TGTGCCAGCAGCCAAGGTGGATCGCCCGAGCAGTACTTC	CASSQGGSPEQYF
.	TRBV7-4	.	TRBJ2-7	TGTGCCAGCAGCGTTACAGGGAGCTACGAGCAGTACTTC	CASSVTGSYEQYF
TRBD2	TRBV7-3	.	TRBJ2-3	TGTGCCAGCAGCTCCGGGACTAGCGGGCCCAGCACAGATACGCAGTATTTT	CASSSGTSGPSTDTQYF
TRBD1	TRBV7-3	few	TRBJ2-7	TGTGCCAGCAGCTTATCCTGGACAGGGGGCTCGGGGGAGCAGTACTTC	CASSLSWTGGSGEQYF
.	TRBV29-1	.	TRBJ2-3	TGCAGCGTTGAAGATTCGGCAGGGTCGGTTGCAGATACGCAGTATTTT	CSVEDSAGSVADTQYF
TRBD1	TRBV6-1	few	TRBJ1-5	TGTGCCAGCAGTGACAGGGGGCCGGGGCTCAATCAGCCCCAGCATTTT	CASSDRGPGLNQPQHF
TRBD1	TRBV7-9	few	TRBJ2-1	TGTGCCAGCAGTCCCAGGACAGGGGATTACAATGAGCAGTTCTTC	CASSPRTGDYNEQFF
.	TRBV6-6	few	TRBJ2-1	TGTGCCAGCAGTTACTCGGTTCCGGGACATCCTAACGGTGAGCAGTTCTTC	CASSYSVPGHPNGEQFF
.	TRBV5-5	.	TRBJ2-1	TGTGCCAGCAGCTTGGACGTCCCCTCCTACAATGAGCAGTTCTTC	CASSLDVPSYNEQFF
.	TRBV7-6	few	TRBJ2-1	TGTGCCAGCAGCTTAGATCTTCCGACGCAGTTCTTC	CASSLDLPTQFF
.	TRBV28	.	TRBJ2-7	TGTGCCAGCAATCATGGGGACACAAACTACGAGCAGTACTTC	CASNHGDTNYEQYF